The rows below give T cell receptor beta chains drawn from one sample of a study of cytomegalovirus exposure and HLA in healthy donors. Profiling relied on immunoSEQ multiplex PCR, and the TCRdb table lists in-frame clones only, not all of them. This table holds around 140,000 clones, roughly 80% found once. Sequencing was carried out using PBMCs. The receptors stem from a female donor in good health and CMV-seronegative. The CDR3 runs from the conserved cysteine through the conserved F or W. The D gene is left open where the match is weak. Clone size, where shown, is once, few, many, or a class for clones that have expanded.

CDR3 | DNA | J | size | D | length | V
CASSANPTGGSGEKLFF | TGTGCCAGCAGCGCCAACCCCACGGGAGGGAGTGGAGAAAAACTGTTTTTT | TRBJ1-4 | NA | NA | 17 | TRBV9
CASSAGGTQYF | TGTGCCAGCAGCGCAGGGGGGACCCAGTACTTC | TRBJ2-5 | NA | TRBD1 | 11 | TRBV2
CASRTTGKGGYTF | TGTGCCAGCAGGACGACAGGGAAAGGCGGCTACACCTTC | TRBJ1-2 | few | TRBD1 | 13 | TRBV28
CASSYLGGSGYTF | TGTGCCAGCAGTTACTTGGGGGGGTCGGGCTACACCTTC | TRBJ1-2 | NA | NA | 13 | TRBV6-6
CASSQDSGGYNEQFF | TGTGCCAGCAGCCAAGATAGCGGGGGTTACAATGAGCAGTTCTTC | TRBJ2-1 | NA | TRBD2 | 15 | TRBV14
CASSLTASKYEQYF | TGTGCCAGCAGTTTAACTGCTAGCAAGTACGAGCAGTACTTC | TRBJ2-7 | NA | NA | 14 | TRBV27
CASSYKLAGGGEQFF | TGTGCCAGCAGTTACAAGCTAGCGGGAGGGGGTGAGCAGTTCTTC | TRBJ2-1 | NA | TRBD2 | 15 | TRBV6-5
CASSLDGFSPLHF | TGTGCCAGCAGCTTAGACGGGTTCTCACCCCTCCACTTT | TRBJ1-6 | few | NA | 13 | TRBV7-9
CASSPGAQETQYF | TGTGCCAGCTCACCAGGGGCCCAAGAGACCCAGTACTTC | TRBJ2-5 | NA | NA | 13 | TRBV18
CASSESPPLSGVGYTF | TGTGCCAGCAGTGAATCCCCTCCCTTGAGCGGGGTTGGCTACACCTTC | TRBJ1-2 | NA | NA | 16 | TRBV25-1
CASSSWPPLTGELFF | TGCGCCAGCAGTTCGTGGCCCCCCTTGACCGGGGAGCTGTTTTTT | TRBJ2-2 | NA | NA | 15 | TRBV5-1
CASSESRGLAGSSYNEQFF | TGCGCCAGCAGTGAGTCCAGGGGACTAGCGGGGAGCTCCTACAATGAGCAGTTCTTC | TRBJ2-1 | NA | TRBD2 | 19 | TRBV10-2
CASSSGQAYGYTF | TGTGCCAGCAGCTCAGGACAGGCCTATGGCTACACCTTC | TRBJ1-2 | NA | TRBD1 | 13 | TRBV7-9
CASSLDGTGVGYEQYF | TGCGCCAGCAGCTTGGATGGTACAGGGGTCGGTTACGAGCAGTACTTC | TRBJ2-7 | NA | TRBD1 | 16 | TRBV5-1
CASRQTAITDTQYF | TGTGCCAGCAGACAGACCGCTATCACAGATACGCAGTATTTT | TRBJ2-3 | NA | NA | 14 | TRBV6-5
CASGGQGGDEQFF | TGTGCCAGCGGTGGACAGGGCGGTGATGAGCAGTTCTTC | TRBJ2-1 | once | TRBD1 | 13 | TRBV27
CATRQGAGYGYTF | TGCGCCACAAGACAGGGGGCTGGCTATGGCTACACCTTC | TRBJ1-2 | NA | TRBD1 | 13 | TRBV5-1
CASSFEAGVNTEAFF | TGTGCCAGCAGCTTTGAAGCCGGGGTGAACACTGAAGCTTTCTTT | TRBJ1-1 | few | NA | 15 | TRBV5-5
CASRPWTGQETQYF | TGTGCCAGCAGGCCTTGGACAGGGCAGGAGACCCAGTACTTC | TRBJ2-5 | NA | TRBD1 | 14 | TRBV5-4
CASSEGRNYGYTF | TGTGCCAGCAGCGAAGGGAGGAACTATGGCTACACCTTC | TRBJ1-2 | NA | NA | 13 | TRBV6-4
CASSPPMAGDSYGYTF | TGTGCCAGCTCACCACCGATGGCAGGGGACAGCTATGGCTACACCTTC | TRBJ1-2 | NA | TRBD1 | 16 | TRBV18
CASTPWGQGADYGYTF | TGTGCCAGCACCCCCTGGGGGCAGGGGGCTGACTATGGCTACACCTTC | TRBJ1-2 | once | TRBD1 | 16 | TRBV28
CASSAPGQGIYEQYF | TGTGCCAGCAGCGCACCGGGGCAGGGGATCTACGAGCAGTACTTC | TRBJ2-7 | NA | NA | 15 | TRBV9
CASSFSVNQPQHF | TGTGCCAGCAGCTTCTCCGTTAATCAGCCCCAGCATTTT | TRBJ1-5 | NA | NA | 13 | TRBV7-2
CASAPGRLYEQYF | TGTGCTAGTGCCCCCGGGAGACTCTACGAGCAGTACTTC | TRBJ2-7 | NA | NA | 13 | TRBV12-5
CASSLLAGAVETQYF | TGTGCCAGCAGCTTACTAGCGGGAGCTGTGGAGACCCAGTACTTC | TRBJ2-5 | NA | TRBD2 | 15 | TRBV7-6
CASSSRPGQGEREQYF | TGTGCCAGCAGCTCACGGCCGGGACAGGGGGAACGGGAGCAGTACTTC | TRBJ2-7 | NA | TRBD1 | 16 | TRBV7-9
CASSASGTVVQETQYF | TGTGCCAGTAGTGCCTCCGGGACAGTGGTCCAAGAGACCCAGTACTTC | TRBJ2-5 | NA | TRBD1 | 16 | TRBV19
CASSGDANADYGYTF | TGTGCCAGTAGTGGAGACGCAAACGCAGACTATGGCTACACCTTC | TRBJ1-2 | NA | NA | 15 | TRBV19
CASSALAGRVDTQYF | TGTGCCAGCAGCGCCTTAGCGGGGCGGGTGGATACGCAGTATTTT | TRBJ2-3 | NA | TRBD2 | 15 | TRBV7-9
CASSYSRGAVNEQFF | TGTGCCAGCAGTTACTCCCGGGGGGCGGTCAATGAGCAGTTCTTC | TRBJ2-1 | many | NA | 15 | TRBV6-5
CASNTGLAGNSNYGYTF | TGTGCCAGCAACACGGGACTAGCGGGGAACTCTAACTATGGCTACACCTTC | TRBJ1-2 | NA | NA | 17 | TRBV12-1
CASSPVGRGQETQYF | TGTGCCAGCAGTCCCGTGGGGAGGGGTCAAGAGACCCAGTACTTC | TRBJ2-5 | NA | TRBD2 | 15 | TRBV28
CASSSNRGSYEQYF | TGTGCCAGCAGCTCGAACAGGGGATCCTACGAGCAGTACTTC | TRBJ2-7 | NA | TRBD1 | 14 | TRBV11-3
CSVPTGVRTEAFF | TGCAGCGTTCCCACAGGGGTAAGGACTGAAGCTTTCTTT | TRBJ1-1 | few | TRBD1 | 13 | TRBV29-1